This T cell receptor beta chain was sequenced for a study of blood T cell repertoires in COVID-19. Whole-study context: T cells, B-cell-depleted T cells, or PBMCs supplied cDNA or gDNA.

Authors' methods: Reference gene primer amplification gave nucleated cell count estimates. Produced via immunoSEQ multiplex PCR; TCRdb's table is partial and in-frame only. V and J calls and clone size are copied from that table; D and trimming were computed from the DNA. Here the sample spans around 25,000 clones, about 80% being singletons. The CDR3 covers 18 residues. Germline CDR1 reads MNHEY; CDR2 reads SVGEGT. V lost 5 bases to trimming and J lost 0 bases, with 20 bases between them. Sequencing was done on a sample of peripheral blood. The source of this sequence is a man aged 70-80 years with acute or convalescent COVID-19. The chain combines TRBV6-2 or TRBV6-3 with TRBJ1-5; possible D gene TRBD1, 6 bases. CDR3 sequence (DNA): TGTGCCAGCAGTACCCTCGGGGAGGGGGATTATAGCAATCAGCCCCAGCATTTT. Translation: CASSTLGEGDYSNQPQHF.